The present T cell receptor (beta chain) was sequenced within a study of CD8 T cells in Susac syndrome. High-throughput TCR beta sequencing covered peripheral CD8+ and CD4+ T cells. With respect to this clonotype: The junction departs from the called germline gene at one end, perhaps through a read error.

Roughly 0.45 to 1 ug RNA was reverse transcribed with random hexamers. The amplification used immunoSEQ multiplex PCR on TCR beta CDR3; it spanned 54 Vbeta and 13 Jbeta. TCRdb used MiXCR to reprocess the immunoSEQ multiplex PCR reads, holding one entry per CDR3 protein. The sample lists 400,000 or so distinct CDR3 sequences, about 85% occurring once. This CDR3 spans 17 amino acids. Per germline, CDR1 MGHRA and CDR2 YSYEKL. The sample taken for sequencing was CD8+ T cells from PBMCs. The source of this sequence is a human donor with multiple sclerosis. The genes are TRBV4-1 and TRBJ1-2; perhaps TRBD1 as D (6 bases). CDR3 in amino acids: CAISQGGSGAFNYGYTF. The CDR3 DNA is TGCGCCATCAGCCAAGGAGGGTCGGGGGCTTTTAACTATGGCTACACCTTC.